These T cell receptor beta chains were read from a single sample in a study of shared clonotypes between healthy human individuals. The table came from immunoSEQ multiplex PCR; TCRdb's copy has only in-frame clones and leaves some out. The table includes approximately 740,000 clones, 80% to 95% detected once. The sequencing sample was made of naive CD8+ T cells sorted from blood. These receptors originate from a man aged 25 to 40 in good health. Both conserved end residues are part of each CDR3. A D gene is named only where the DNA matches it firmly. Clone size is not always given. Where it is, it says once, few, many or a class for expanded clones.

j_call: TRBJ2-7
d_call: -
clone_size: -
v_call: TRBV28
cdr3_aa: CASRSPGRSSYEQYF
cdr3_nt: TGTGCCAGCAGATCACCGGGACGGAGCTCCTACGAGCAGTACTTC

j_call: TRBJ2-5
d_call: -
clone_size: -
v_call: TRBV5-4
cdr3_aa: CASSLEGGGETQYF
cdr3_nt: TGTGCCAGCAGCTTGGAGGGGGGGGGAGAGACCCAGTACTTC

j_call: TRBJ2-7
d_call: -
clone_size: -
v_call: TRBV27
cdr3_aa: CASSLLSTAYYEQYF
cdr3_nt: TGTGCCAGCTCCCTCCTCTCGACAGCCTACTACGAGCAGTACTTC

j_call: TRBJ2-5
d_call: -
clone_size: once
v_call: TRBV10-3
cdr3_aa: CAIKRDNQETQYF
cdr3_nt: TGTGCCATTAAGCGGGACAACCAAGAGACCCAGTACTTC

j_call: TRBJ2-5
d_call: -
clone_size: -
v_call: TRBV5-8
cdr3_aa: CASSNSLQETQYF
cdr3_nt: TGTGCCAGCAGCAACAGCCTACAAGAGACCCAGTACTTC

j_call: TRBJ1-1
d_call: -
clone_size: -
v_call: TRBV14
cdr3_aa: CASSRTGSGSNTEAFF
cdr3_nt: TGTGCCAGCAGCCGCACAGGCTCAGGGTCGAACACTGAAGCTTTCTTT

j_call: TRBJ2-2
d_call: -
clone_size: -
v_call: TRBV10-1
cdr3_aa: CASSDSGKTNTGELFF
cdr3_nt: TGCGCCAGCAGTGATTCAGGGAAGACGAACACCGGGGAGCTGTTTTTT

j_call: TRBJ2-3
d_call: TRBD1
clone_size: -
v_call: TRBV7-6
cdr3_aa: CASSLTGGPTDTQYF
cdr3_nt: TGTGCCAGCAGCTTAACAGGGGGCCCCACAGATACGCAGTATTTT

j_call: TRBJ2-5
d_call: TRBD1
clone_size: -
v_call: TRBV5-4
cdr3_aa: CASSYRDSEQETQYF
cdr3_nt: TGTGCCAGCAGCTACCGGGACAGCGAACAAGAGACCCAGTACTTC

j_call: TRBJ2-5
d_call: TRBD2
clone_size: -
v_call: TRBV13
cdr3_aa: CASSLVASGRAVETQYF
cdr3_nt: TGTGCCAGCAGCTTAGTGGCTAGCGGGAGGGCTGTTGAGACCCAGTACTTC

j_call: TRBJ2-7
d_call: -
clone_size: -
v_call: TRBV5-6
cdr3_aa: CASSLENYEQYF
cdr3_nt: TGTGCCAGCAGCTTGGAAAACTACGAGCAGTACTTC

j_call: TRBJ1-4
d_call: TRBD1
clone_size: -
v_call: TRBV6-4
cdr3_aa: CASSPGTGETNEKLFF
cdr3_nt: TGTGCCAGCAGTCCCGGGACAGGGGAGACTAATGAAAAACTGTTTTTT

j_call: TRBJ2-5
d_call: TRBD2
clone_size: -
v_call: TRBV7-8
cdr3_aa: CASSYPEESSGRPPAQYF
cdr3_nt: TGTGCCAGCAGCTACCCCGAGGAATCTAGCGGGAGGCCCCCGGCCCAGTACTTC

j_call: TRBJ1-5
d_call: TRBD1
clone_size: -
v_call: TRBV15
cdr3_aa: CATSRWQGDQPQHF
cdr3_nt: TGTGCCACCAGCAGGTGGCAGGGGGACCAGCCCCAGCATTTT

j_call: TRBJ2-6
d_call: -
clone_size: -
v_call: TRBV4-3
cdr3_aa: CASSPSRPLGSGANVLTF
cdr3_nt: TGCGCCAGCAGCCCATCTAGGCCCCTCGGCTCTGGGGCCAACGTCCTGACTTTC

j_call: TRBJ1-2
d_call: -
clone_size: -
v_call: TRBV28
cdr3_aa: CASSATMGGVDYTF
cdr3_nt: TGTGCCAGCAGCGCTACTATGGGTGGGGTTGACTACACCTTC

j_call: TRBJ2-5
d_call: -
clone_size: -
v_call: TRBV11-2
cdr3_aa: CASSLSWMGGQETQYF
cdr3_nt: TGTGCCAGCAGCTTGTCTTGGATGGGGGGCCAAGAGACCCAGTACTTC

j_call: TRBJ2-1
d_call: -
clone_size: few
v_call: TRBV27
cdr3_aa: CASSLSRQYNEQFF
cdr3_nt: TGTGCCAGCAGTTTATCGAGACAGTACAATGAGCAGTTCTTC

j_call: TRBJ2-7
d_call: -
clone_size: -
v_call: TRBV29-1
cdr3_aa: CSSRDINTWEQYF
cdr3_nt: TGCAGCTCACGGGACATTAATACGTGGGAGCAGTACTTC

j_call: TRBJ2-1
d_call: -
clone_size: -
v_call: TRBV7-6
cdr3_aa: CASSLSRGSYNEQFF
cdr3_nt: TGTGCCAGCAGCTTGTCCAGGGGTTCCTACAATGAGCAGTTCTTC

j_call: TRBJ2-7
d_call: -
clone_size: -
v_call: TRBV2
cdr3_aa: CASSEALGISYEQYF
cdr3_nt: TGTGCCAGCAGTGAAGCGCTTGGCATCTCCTACGAGCAGTACTTC

j_call: TRBJ2-7
d_call: -
clone_size: -
v_call: TRBV5-4
cdr3_aa: CASSLEDSVHEQYF
cdr3_nt: TGTGCCAGCAGCTTGGAGGACAGCGTGCACGAGCAGTACTTC

j_call: TRBJ1-5
d_call: TRBD1
clone_size: -
v_call: TRBV28
cdr3_aa: CASSSTGSKGNQPQHF
cdr3_nt: TGTGCCAGCAGTTCGACAGGGAGTAAGGGCAATCAGCCCCAGCATTTT

j_call: TRBJ2-1
d_call: -
clone_size: -
v_call: TRBV27
cdr3_aa: CASSLSVYLPYNEQFF
cdr3_nt: TGTGCCAGCAGTTTATCTGTTTACCTACCTTACAATGAGCAGTTCTTC

j_call: TRBJ2-7
d_call: TRBD1
clone_size: -
v_call: TRBV28
cdr3_aa: CASSRQGAPYEQYF
cdr3_nt: TGTGCCAGCAGCCGACAGGGGGCCCCCTACGAGCAGTACTTC

j_call: TRBJ2-7
d_call: -
clone_size: -
v_call: TRBV5-6
cdr3_aa: CASSLTGGYEQYF
cdr3_nt: TGTGCCAGCAGCCTGACTGGCGGCTACGAGCAGTACTTC

j_call: TRBJ2-1
d_call: TRBD2
clone_size: -
v_call: TRBV4-3
cdr3_aa: CASSQDSSSGSYNEQFF
cdr3_nt: TGCGCCAGCAGCCAAGATTCGTCTAGCGGATCCTACAATGAGCAGTTCTTC

j_call: TRBJ2-7
d_call: -
clone_size: once
v_call: TRBV4-1
cdr3_aa: CASSQVVGGKQYF
cdr3_nt: TGCGCCAGCAGCCAAGTCGTTGGTGGAAAGCAGTACTTC

j_call: TRBJ2-7
d_call: TRBD1
clone_size: -
v_call: TRBV7-8
cdr3_aa: CASSSLLGSDLGQASYEQYF
cdr3_nt: TGTGCCAGCAGCTCCCTACTAGGGTCGGACTTAGGACAGGCTAGCTACGAGCAGTACTTC

j_call: TRBJ2-1
d_call: TRBD1
clone_size: -
v_call: TRBV19
cdr3_aa: CASSMLGQGSFYNEQFF
cdr3_nt: TGTGCCAGTAGTATGCTGGGACAGGGGTCCTTCTACAATGAGCAGTTCTTC

j_call: TRBJ2-3
d_call: TRBD1
clone_size: -
v_call: TRBV7-9
cdr3_aa: CASSLPPDVGQGTDTQYF
cdr3_nt: TGTGCCAGCAGCTTACCCCCAGACGTGGGACAGGGAACAGATACGCAGTATTTT

j_call: TRBJ2-5
d_call: -
clone_size: -
v_call: TRBV11-2
cdr3_aa: CASSRPRPSGGGQYF
cdr3_nt: TGTGCCAGCAGCCGCCCCAGGCCCTCCGGGGGCGGCCAGTACTTC

j_call: TRBJ1-1
d_call: -
clone_size: -
v_call: TRBV27
cdr3_aa: CASSFYLGSENTEAFF
cdr3_nt: TGTGCCAGCAGTTTCTATCTCGGTTCAGAAAACACTGAAGCTTTCTTT

j_call: TRBJ1-5
d_call: -
clone_size: -
v_call: TRBV21-1
cdr3_aa: CASSTSNRVQLGSGNQPQHF
cdr3_nt: TGTGCCAGCAGCACGTCTAACAGGGTCCAGCTGGGGTCCGGCAATCAGCCCCAGCATTTT

j_call: TRBJ1-2
d_call: TRBD1
clone_size: -
v_call: TRBV6-1
cdr3_aa: CASSAVDWDSRNYGYTF
cdr3_nt: TGTGCCAGCAGTGCAGTCGACTGGGACAGCAGAAACTATGGCTACACCTTC

j_call: TRBJ1-4
d_call: -
clone_size: -
v_call: TRBV5-1
cdr3_aa: CASSLVVGGATNEKLFF
cdr3_nt: TGCGCCAGCAGCTTGGTCGTCGGGGGGGCAACTAATGAAAAACTGTTTTTT

j_call: TRBJ2-7
d_call: TRBD2
clone_size: -
v_call: TRBV5-1
cdr3_aa: CASSLRWEGKDEQYF
cdr3_nt: TGCGCCAGCAGCTTGAGGTGGGAGGGGAAGGACGAGCAGTACTTC

j_call: TRBJ2-3
d_call: -
clone_size: -
v_call: TRBV6-1
cdr3_aa: CASSESGDRTDTQYF
cdr3_nt: TGTGCCAGCAGTGAAAGTGGGGACCGCACAGATACGCAGTATTTT

j_call: TRBJ2-7
d_call: TRBD1
clone_size: once
v_call: TRBV5-1
cdr3_aa: CASSSSTGWLEQYF
cdr3_nt: TGCGCCAGCAGCAGTTCGACAGGGTGGTTGGAGCAGTACTTC

j_call: TRBJ1-2
d_call: -
clone_size: once
v_call: TRBV28
cdr3_aa: CASSPPTGSAQRGLWGYTF
cdr3_nt: TGTGCCAGCAGTCCCCCGACAGGCTCCGCGCAAAGGGGGTTATGGGGCTACACCTTC

j_call: TRBJ2-5
d_call: TRBD2
clone_size: -
v_call: TRBV6-5
cdr3_aa: CASSPGGAGETQYF
cdr3_nt: TGTGCCAGCAGTCCGGGGGGGGCTGGGGAGACCCAGTACTTC

j_call: TRBJ2-2
d_call: -
clone_size: -
v_call: TRBV10-3
cdr3_aa: CAIKRYTGELFF
cdr3_nt: TGTGCCATAAAGCGGTACACCGGGGAGCTGTTTTTT

j_call: TRBJ2-7
d_call: TRBD1
clone_size: -
v_call: TRBV29-1
cdr3_aa: CSVGQGEYEQYF
cdr3_nt: TGCAGCGTGGGACAGGGGGAATACGAGCAGTACTTC

j_call: TRBJ2-3
d_call: TRBD2
clone_size: few
v_call: TRBV5-1
cdr3_aa: CASSLAETSLTDTQYF
cdr3_nt: TGCGCCAGCAGCTTGGCCGAGACTAGCCTCACAGATACGCAGTATTTT

j_call: TRBJ2-5
d_call: -
clone_size: -
v_call: TRBV7-2
cdr3_aa: CASSPALATGQETQYF
cdr3_nt: TGTGCCAGCAGCCCAGCACTAGCCACGGGGCAAGAGACCCAGTACTTC

j_call: TRBJ2-5
d_call: TRBD2
clone_size: -
v_call: TRBV7-9
cdr3_aa: CASSPGTSGQETQYF
cdr3_nt: TGTGCCAGCAGCCCCGGGACTAGCGGGCAAGAGACCCAGTACTTC

j_call: TRBJ2-1
d_call: -
clone_size: -
v_call: TRBV18
cdr3_aa: CASSPTSSYNEQFF
cdr3_nt: TGTGCCAGCTCACCGACGAGCTCCTACAATGAGCAGTTCTTC

j_call: TRBJ2-1
d_call: TRBD2
clone_size: -
v_call: TRBV7-9
cdr3_aa: CASSPRTSGSNEQFF
cdr3_nt: TGTGCCAGCAGCCCCCGGACTAGCGGGAGCAATGAGCAGTTCTTC

j_call: TRBJ1-5
d_call: -
clone_size: -
v_call: TRBV7-8
cdr3_aa: CASSLTDDSNQPQHF
cdr3_nt: TGTGCCAGCAGCTTAACGGATGATAGCAATCAGCCCCAGCATTTT

j_call: TRBJ2-3
d_call: -
clone_size: -
v_call: TRBV29-1
cdr3_aa: CSVDGGTPTDTQYF
cdr3_nt: TGCAGCGTTGATGGAGGGACCCCCACAGATACGCAGTATTTT

j_call: TRBJ2-6
d_call: -
clone_size: -
v_call: TRBV10-3
cdr3_aa: CASADSPGANVLTF
cdr3_nt: TGTGCCAGCGCCGACAGCCCTGGGGCCAACGTCCTGACTTTC

j_call: TRBJ1-1
d_call: -
clone_size: once
v_call: TRBV11-2
cdr3_aa: CASSLTPRNTEAFF
cdr3_nt: TGTGCCAGCAGCTTAACCCCTAGGAACACTGAAGCTTTCTTT